This T cell receptor beta chain originates from a study of T cells in Graves' hyperthyroidism and ophthalmopathy. V was shortened by 2 bases and J by 3 bases, with 11 bases between the two germline ends. In germline, CDR1 is MNHEY, CDR2 SMNVEV (reference sequence). This CDR3 is built from 15 residues. Each diagnosis drew on symptoms, thyroxine, TRAb, thyroid ultrasound and orbital computed tomography findings. Using RNA transcripts as the source, TCR beta CDR3 regions were amplified. TCR CDR3 regions were first amplified by RT-PCR with HTBI primers. TCRdb passed the multiplex PCR reads through MiXCR, listing each CDR3 protein once. This table has 350,000 to 450,000 distinct CDR3 sequences, over 11% appearing once.

Sequenced input: blood. This sequence joins TRBV27 and TRBJ1-5; the D is unclear. The receptor comes from a man in his fifties with Graves' ophthalmopathy. The CDR3 protein is CASSLGLAPNQPQHF. The CDR3, as DNA: TGTGCCAGCAGTTTAGGGCTTGCTCCCAATCAGCCCCAGCATTTT.